The clone carrying this T cell receptor beta chain was seen a handful of times. Antigen unknown. This sample was taken from a study of T-cell memory formation after mild COVID-19. Study background: Each donor largely had its own TCR clusters. Findings and limits, study-wide: The study found contracting CD4+ clones mainly in CM and EM and contracting CD8+ clones in EMRA.

MiXCR was run by TCRdb on the 5' RACE reads, yielding one entry per CDR3 protein. The data show about 180,000 distinct CDR3 sequences, with around 20% seen just once and roughly 3.7% held by the top ten. The sample consisted of PBMCs or a T cell subset sorted from them (not recorded which). The receptor's source is a man aged 18 to 35 who had mild COVID-19 (a few samples of this study predate the infection). Cell type and time point are not known.

CDR3 nucleotides: TGTGCCAGCAGCAGAGTTTCAGATACGCAGTATTTT. Residues: CASSRVSDTQYF. The rearrangement links TRBV7-2 to TRBJ2-3; D is ambiguous. CDR1 is SGHTA and CDR2 is FQGNSA in the germline V gene. Trimming removed 5 bases from V and 4 bases from J, with 7 bases in between. The CDR3 sequence is 12 residues long.